These 2 T cell receptor beta chains share one sample of origin, sequenced in a study of shared clonotypes between healthy human individuals. Libraries were prepared by immunoSEQ multiplex PCR; TCRdb keeps only in-frame clonotypes and omits some of them. This sample has over a million clones, with approximately 98.5% found just once. The sample consisted of naive CD4+ T cells sorted from blood. Specified subset: CD45RA+ positively selected. All receptors derive from a man aged 25 to 40 in good health.

J is TRBJ1-5 and V is TRBV6-4; D is possibly TRBD1 (5 bases). This CDR3 comprises 15 residues. V was clipped by 7 bases and J by 0 bases, with 13 bases between them. Per the germline V gene, CDR1 is MRHNA and CDR2 is SNTAGT. The CDR3 DNA follows: TGTGCCAGCAAGCGGGAGGGGATTAGCAATCAGCCCCAGCATTTT. It is translated as CASKREGISNQPQHF.

The V and J genes are TRBV9 and TRBJ1-1; D ambiguous. CDR3 length: 14 amino acids. Looked up from germline, CDR1 is SGDLS and CDR2 is YYNGEE. The V end lost 1 base, the J end lost 3 bases, and 10 bases lay between the germline ends. This chain's CDR3 is CASSVIGSHTEAFF. The DNA of the CDR3 is TGTGCCAGCAGCGTAATTGGAAGCCACACTGAAGCTTTCTTT.